These T cell receptor beta chains were read from a single sample in a study of CD8+CD57+ T cells in acquired aplastic anemia. TCRdb used MiXCR to reprocess the reads, holding one entry per CDR3 protein. This table holds approximately 270,000 distinct CDR3 sequences, approximately 57% found once. Sequenced: sorted CD4+, CD8+, or CD8+CD57+ T cells (not recorded which) from PBMCs. Receptors originate from a human donor with severe aplastic anemia or a healthy control (not recorded which). The conserved cysteine and the conserved F or W are not part of the CDR3 here. Size tells how often a clone was seen (once, few, many) or the class of an expanded clone, and some rows leave it out.

V	size	J	CDR3
TRBV12-3/TRBV12-4	few	TRBJ2-7	ASSLAQVLAGEQY
TRBV9	few	TRBJ1-5	ASRGGSNQPQH
TRBV2	few	TRBJ2-1	ASSDQQGDNEQF
TRBV7-6	few	TRBJ2-7	ASSFLDGEQY
TRBV20-1	NA	TRBJ2-1	SARTGGPFEQF
TRBV19	NA	TRBJ2-1	ASSISRRDEQF
TRBV11-2	many	TRBJ1-1	ATRRNMNTEAF
TRBV5-4	once	TRBJ1-6	ASSLDGGVESPLH
TRBV11-2	NA	TRBJ2-7	ASSLEQAYEQY
TRBV15	NA	TRBJ1-4	ATSRVRGTGDEKLF
TRBV5-1	few	TRBJ2-2	ASSLRRADTGELF
TRBV25-1	NA	TRBJ1-2	ASSEPIRPKGRSGYT
TRBV10-3	NA	TRBJ1-1	AISEGIQNTEAF
TRBV20-1	NA	TRBJ2-1	SGRGSDTQF
TRBV19	few	TRBJ2-3	ASSIDARLTDTQY
TRBV4-1	NA	TRBJ2-3	ASSQDPTSGGAASTDTQY
TRBV15	NA	TRBJ1-4	ATSLGATNEKLF
TRBV10-3	NA	TRBJ1-3	AISESALRGRGNTIY
TRBV7-8	NA	TRBJ2-1	ASSLQRGSSYNEQF
TRBV5-1	many	TRBJ1-3	ASRAGILGGNTIY
TRBV7-3	NA	TRBJ2-3	ASRLAGGPGDTDTQY
TRBV7-3	NA	TRBJ2-5	ASSRIGQQETQY
TRBV20-1	many	TRBJ2-6	SAGDRAVSGANVLT
TRBV2	many	TRBJ1-1	ASTKGGQTNTEAF
TRBV24-1	NA	TRBJ1-5	ATSASGQGNQPQH
TRBV5-1	NA	TRBJ1-6	ASGRQGDRGHNSPLH